This T cell receptor (beta chain) stems from a study of shared clonotypes between healthy human individuals. Study at large: The donors, a couple of women and three men, were aged 18 to 49.

V was pared by 0 bases and J by 5 bases, with 13 bases between. CDR3 size: 15 residues. The germline CDR1 and CDR2 sequences are MGHRA and YSYEKL. Points on this clone: The antigen is undetermined.

The naive CD8 population came from CD45RO-negative cells selected for CCR7, without terminally differentiated effector memory CD45RA+ cells. Only in-frame clones appear in the TCRdb table, and some are missing; sequencing was by immunoSEQ multiplex PCR. Altogether 2 million to 2.5 million clones are present, 90% to 95% being singletons, with the ten largest covering approximately 1.7%. Findings and caveats of the study: Larger estimated richness was generally seen in naive subsets than in memory subsets.

The sequence came from a man aged 18 to 29 in good health. Some clones in this sample may be carry-over from other donors' samples. The sample comprised naive CD8+ T cells from PBMCs. The chain employs TRBV4-1 and TRBJ2-5; D is possibly TRBD1 (5 bases). The CDR3 sequence: CASSQEPQGGETQYF. The CDR3 DNA is TGCGCCAGCAGCCAAGAGCCCCAGGGTGGGGAGACCCAGTACTTC.